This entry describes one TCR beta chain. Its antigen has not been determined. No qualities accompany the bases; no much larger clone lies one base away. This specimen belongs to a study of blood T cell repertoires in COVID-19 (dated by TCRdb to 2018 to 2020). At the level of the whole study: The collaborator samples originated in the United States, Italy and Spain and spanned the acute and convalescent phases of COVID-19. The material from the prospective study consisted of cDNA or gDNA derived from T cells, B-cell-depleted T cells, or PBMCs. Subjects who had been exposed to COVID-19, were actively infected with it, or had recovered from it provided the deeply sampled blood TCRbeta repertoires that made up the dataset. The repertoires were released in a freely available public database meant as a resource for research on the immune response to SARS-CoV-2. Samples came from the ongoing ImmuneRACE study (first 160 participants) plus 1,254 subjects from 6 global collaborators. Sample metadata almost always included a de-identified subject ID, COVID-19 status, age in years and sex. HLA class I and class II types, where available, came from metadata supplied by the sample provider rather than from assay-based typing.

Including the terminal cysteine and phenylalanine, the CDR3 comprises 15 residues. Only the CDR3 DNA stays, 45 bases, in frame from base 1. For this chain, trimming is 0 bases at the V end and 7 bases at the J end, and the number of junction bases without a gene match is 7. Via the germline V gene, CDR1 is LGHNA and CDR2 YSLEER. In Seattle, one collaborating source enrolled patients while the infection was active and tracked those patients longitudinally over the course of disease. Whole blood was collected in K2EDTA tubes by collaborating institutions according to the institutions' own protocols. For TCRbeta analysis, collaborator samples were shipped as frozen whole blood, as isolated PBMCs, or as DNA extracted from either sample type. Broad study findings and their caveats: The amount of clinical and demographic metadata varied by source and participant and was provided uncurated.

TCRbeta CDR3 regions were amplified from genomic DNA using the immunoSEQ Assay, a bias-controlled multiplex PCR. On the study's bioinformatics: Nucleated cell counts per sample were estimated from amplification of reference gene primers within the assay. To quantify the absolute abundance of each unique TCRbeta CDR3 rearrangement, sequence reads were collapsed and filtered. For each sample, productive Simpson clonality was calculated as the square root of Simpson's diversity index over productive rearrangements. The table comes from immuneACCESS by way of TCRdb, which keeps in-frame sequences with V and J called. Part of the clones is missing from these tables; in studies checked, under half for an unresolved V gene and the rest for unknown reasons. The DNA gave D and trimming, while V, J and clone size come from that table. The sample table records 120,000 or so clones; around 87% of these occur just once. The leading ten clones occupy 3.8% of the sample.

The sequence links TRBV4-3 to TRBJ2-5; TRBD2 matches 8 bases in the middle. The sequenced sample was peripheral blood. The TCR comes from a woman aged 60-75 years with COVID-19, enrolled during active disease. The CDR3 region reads CASSQDPGGAATQYF. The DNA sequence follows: TGCGCCAGCAGCCAAGACCCCGGGGGGGCTGCGACCCAGTACTTC.